A single sample gave rise to the 30 T cell receptor beta chains below, sequenced in a study of T-cell memory formation after mild COVID-19. TCRdb re-analysed the 5' RACE reads in MiXCR, keeping a single row per CDR3 protein. The table shows more than 400,000 distinct CDR3 sequences, with roughly 18% occurring only once. Sequencing was performed on PBMCs or a T cell subset sorted from them (not recorded which). The receptors stem from an adult woman who had mild COVID-19 (a few samples of this study predate the infection). Cell type and time point are not known.

This clonotype was observed at least ten times. The chain links TRBV20-1 to TRBJ1-2; no definite D call. The CDR3 runs 10 residues. CDR1 and CDR2 (germline): DFQATT, SNEGSKA (reference sequence). The CDR3, as DNA: TGCACCGACGAACACCGGCACAGCACCTTC. Protein sequence: CTDEHRHSTF.

This clonotype was recorded many times. The chain employs TRBV5-1 and TRBJ2-5, with D possibly matching TRBD2 (6 bases). From germline, CDR1 is SGHRS and CDR2 YFSETQ. V was pared by 7 bases and J by 3 bases, with 7 bases between. The CDR3 sequence is 11 residues long. This CDR3 reads CASGGEETQYF. As DNA, the CDR3 is TGCGCCAGCGGCGGGGAAGAGACCCAGTACTTC. The full variable domain, with the rest looked up from reference TRBV5-1 and TRBJ2-5, is KAGVTQTPRYLIKTRGQQVTLSCSPISGHRSVSWYQQTPGQGLQFLFEYFSETQRNKGNFPGRFSGRQFSNSRSEMNVSTLELGDSALYLCASGGEETQYFGPGTRLLVL.

J is TRBJ1-2 and V is TRBV20-1, with D possibly TRBD1 on 5 matching bases. Trimming took off 6 bases at V and 4 bases at J, with 12 bases between the two ends. From germline, CDR1 is DFQATT and CDR2 SNEGSKA (reference sequence). This CDR3 is built from 12 residues. The chain's CDR3 is CSAPGSGYGYTF. CDR3 nucleotides: TGCAGTGCCCCAGGGAGCGGCTATGGCTACACCTTC.

There are a few counts of this clonotype. V and J are TRBV6-6 and TRBJ1-5; D might be TRBD1 (5 bases). The V and J ends lost 7 bases and 6 bases respectively, with 25 bases between them. CDR1 is MNHNY and CDR2 is SVGAGI in the germline V gene (reference sequence). CDR3 length: 17 residues. This CDR3 reads CASINYLMPGVVQPQHF. As DNA, the CDR3 is TGTGCCAGCATTAACTACCTTATGCCGGGGGTGGTTCAGCCCCAGCATTTT.

This clonotype has only a few counts. This chain connects TRBV12-3 or TRBV12-4 to TRBJ2-1; D tentatively reads TRBD1 or TRBD2 (7 bases each). The CDR3 covers 17 residues. Between the trimmed V and J ends, which lost 1 base and 4 bases, there was a span of 17 bases. The CDR3 nucleotides are TGTGCCAGCAGTTTAGGACAGGGAGGGCCTGTGTACAATGAGCAGTTCTTC. This gives the protein CASSLGQGGPVYNEQFF.

V gene TRBV24-1 combines with J gene TRBJ2-3; D is perhaps TRBD2 (5 bases). Deletions cut 3 bases from V and 4 bases from J, with 16 bases between. The CDR3 extends over 16 amino acids. In germline, CDR1 is KGHDR, CDR2 SFDVKD. The CDR3 reads CATSDLPGSSSDTQYF. The DNA of the CDR3 is TGTGCCACCAGTGATCTACCGGGATCCAGCTCAGATACGCAGTATTTT.

This sequence joins TRBV30 and TRBJ2-3; D is unresolved. Trimming cost V 0 bases and J 1 base, with 2 bases left between them. This CDR3 has 12 residues. CDR1 and CDR2 from the germline V gene are GTSNPN and SVGIG (reference sequence). DNA for the CDR3: TGTGCCTGGAGTGTTGGCACAGATACGCAGTATTTT. This sequence encodes CAWSVGTDTQYF.

The J gene is TRBJ1-1, the V gene TRBV10-3, with 8 bases lining up with TRBD1. The V segment lost 2 bases and the J segment 1 base; nucleotides outside the gene matches: 3. Germline loops: CDR1 ENHRY, CDR2 SYGVKD. This CDR3 has 15 residues. CDR3 bases: TGTGCCATCAGTGAGGCCCAGGGGGCGAACACTGAAGCTTTCTTT. Translating gives CAISEAQGANTEAFF.

The chain recombines TRBV5-4 with TRBJ2-5; D is perhaps TRBD1 or TRBD2 (5 bases each). Trimming stripped 4 bases from V and 4 bases from J, with 17 bases between. The germline gives CDR1 SGHNT, CDR2 YYREEE (reference sequence). The CDR3 runs 15 residues. CDR3 loop: CASSPQGYEGETQYF. CDR3 nucleotides: TGTGCCAGCAGCCCTCAGGGCTATGAGGGAGAGACCCAGTACTTC.

This clonotype has only a few counts. The rearrangement joins TRBV11-2 to TRBJ2-3; D not certain. CDR1 and CDR2 (germline): SGHAT, FQNNGV. Trimming took 1 base from V and 2 from J, leaving 13 bases between them. CDR3 length: 16 residues. CDR3 nucleotide sequence: TGTGCCAGCAGCTTAGGGGTGGCCCGAGACACAGATACGCAGTATTTT. This codes for CASSLGVARDTDTQYF. The variable domain in full, with the rest retrieved from reference TRBV11-2 and TRBJ2-3, is EAGVAQSPRYKIIEKRQSVAFWCNPISGHATLYWYQQILGQGPKLLIQFQNNGVVDDSQLPKDRFSAERLKGVDSTLKIQPAKLEDSAVYLCASSLGVARDTDTQYFGPGTRLTVL.

The CDR3 DNA reads TGTGCCAGCAGCTCCGGTAGGGGGACTGAAGCTTTCTTT. It codes for CASSSGRGTEAFF. The V and J genes are TRBV7-2 and TRBJ1-1; perhaps TRBD1 as D (6 bases). The V gene's germline CDR1 is SGHTA and CDR2 FQGNSA. CDR3 size: 13 residues. Trimming took off 4 bases at V and 5 bases at J, with 11 bases between the two ends.

V usage is TRBV30 and J usage is TRBJ2-7; 7 bases map to TRBD1. CDR3 length: 14 amino acids. Unmatched junction bases numbered 4, after V lost 0 bases and J lost 2 bases. In germline, CDR1 is GTSNPN, CDR2 SVGIG (reference sequence). The DNA for the CDR3 is TGTGCCTGGAGTGTGGGGGACAGACCCTACGAGCAGTACTTC. This gives the protein CAWSVGDRPYEQYF. The whole variable domain, filled in from reference TRBV30 and TRBJ2-7, reads SQTIHQWPATLVQPVGSPLSLECTVEGTSNPNLYWYRQAAGRGLQLLFYSVGIGQISSEVPQNLSASRPQDRQFILSSKKLLLSDSGFYLCAWSVGDRPYEQYFGPGTRLTVT.

The rearrangement joins TRBV5-6 to TRBJ2-3; D is undetermined. The CDR3 totals 15 residues. From germline, CDR1 is SGHDT and CDR2 YYEEEE. V shed 2 bases and J shed 3 bases, with 13 bases lying between them. CDR3 amino acids: CASSFFLVATDTQYF. CDR3 sequence (DNA): TGTGCCAGCAGCTTCTTTTTGGTTGCGACAGATACGCAGTATTTT.

The V and J genes are TRBV21-1 and TRBJ2-1; the D segment call TRBD1 is taken from the table without a DNA check. TRBV21-1 is a recognized pseudogene. This CDR3 spans 16 amino acids. CDR3 in DNA: TGTGCCAGCAAGGGGACAGTGACTTGCTCCTACAATGAGCAGTTCTTC. Protein product: CASKGTVTCSYNEQFF.

The sample holds a few counts of this clonotype. The chain is built from TRBV12-3 or TRBV12-4 and TRBJ1-1; D gene uncertain. The germline V and J ends were trimmed by 3 bases and 5 bases, with 10 bases remaining between them. The CDR3 totals 13 residues. CDR3 region: CASSFERRTEAFF. In DNA, the CDR3 is TGTGCCAGCAGTTTCGAGAGGAGGACTGAAGCTTTCTTT.

This clonotype showed up just a few times. V gene TRBV24-1 combines with J gene TRBJ2-3; D is unclear. The CDR3 spans 14 residues. Per germline, CDR1 KGHDR and CDR2 SFDVKD. V was clipped by 1 base and J by 6 bases, with 10 bases between them. The CDR3 reads CATSDFSERDTQYF. DNA for the CDR3: TGTGCCACCAGTGATTTTTCGGAAAGGGATACGCAGTATTTT.

The chain combines TRBV2 with TRBJ1-1, with 11 bases aligning to TRBD1. Unmatched junction bases numbered 5, after V lost 6 bases and J lost 5 bases. CDR1 and CDR2 from the germline V gene are SNHLY and FYNNEI. The CDR3 has 14 residues. In DNA, the CDR3 is TGTGCCAGCAGGAGGACAGGGGGCAGGACTGAAGCTTTCTTT. Translated: CASRRTGGRTEAFF.

This clonotype has a count of ten or more. The chain recombines TRBV9 with TRBJ2-5, with TRBD2 matching over 13 bases. Germline V gene sequence: CDR1 SGDLS, CDR2 YYNGEE. The length of the CDR3 is 16 residues. V shed 2 bases and J 5 bases; nucleotides not matched to a gene: 6. The chain's CDR3 is CASSVTSGGAFETQYF. In nucleotides, the CDR3 is TGTGCCAGCAGCGTCACTAGCGGGGGGGCCTTTGAGACCCAGTACTTC.

In its sample, this clonotype was seen many times. The gene calls are TRBV5-6 and TRBJ2-4; weak D call: TRBD2 (5 bases). The CDR3 loop spans 15 amino acids. Trimming cost V 4 bases and J 2 bases, with 13 bases left between them. The V gene's germline CDR1 is SGHDT and CDR2 YYEEEE. CDR3 nucleotide sequence: TGTGCCAGCAGCCTGGCAGGCGGGTCCAAAAACATTCAGTACTTC. Its protein is CASSLAGGSKNIQYF.

This clonotype showed up just a few times. The chain uses TRBV7-9 and TRBJ2-7; 7 nucleotides line up with TRBD2. The CDR3 covers 17 residues. The V gene's germline CDR1 is SEHNR and CDR2 FQNEAQ (reference sequence). J gave up 8 bases and V 1 base, and 17 bases lay outside the gene matches. CDR3 sequence: CASSLGRGGRPSTQQYF. In DNA, the CDR3 is TGTGCCAGCAGCTTAGGTCGAGGCGGGAGACCTTCTACTCAGCAGTACTTC.

This chain connects TRBV27 to TRBJ1-6; D remains ambiguous. V was cut by 1 base and J by 5 bases, with 9 bases left in between. Per germline, CDR1 MNHEY and CDR2 SMNVEV (reference sequence). The CDR3 contains 15 residues. In nucleotides, the CDR3 is TGTGCCAGCAGTTTATTCGGGCTGGATAATTCACCCCTCCACTTT. It yields the protein CASSLFGLDNSPLHF.

This clonotype was counted only a few times. The chain joins TRBV5-6 to TRBJ2-1; TRBD2 aligns across 13 bases. CDR3 length equals 17 residues. Per the germline V gene, CDR1 is SGHDT and CDR2 is YYEEEE. V lost 5 bases to trimming and J lost 6 bases; unmatched junction nucleotides: 11. The CDR3 loop reads CASRRRELAGGRNEQFF. Written as DNA, the CDR3 is TGTGCCAGCAGGAGGAGGGAACTAGCGGGGGGGCGCAATGAGCAGTTCTTC. Full variable domain (remainder filled in from reference TRBV5-6 and TRBJ2-1): DAGVTQSPTHLIKTRGQQVTLRCSPKSGHDTVSWYQQALGQGPQFIFQYYEEEERQRGNFPDRFSGHQFPNYSSELNVNALLLGDSALYLCASRRRELAGGRNEQFFGPGTRLTVL.

V gene TRBV5-1 combines with J gene TRBJ1-1; tentatively, D is TRBD1 (5 bases). The germline CDR1 and CDR2 sequences are SGHRS and YFSETQ. The CDR3 totals 16 residues. The V end lost 3 bases, the J end lost 7 bases, and 22 bases lay between the germline ends. In nucleotides, the CDR3 is TGCGCCAGCAGCTCCTCTGGGGCACTGATTGGGGGTGAAGCTTTCTTT. This translates into CASSSSGALIGGEAFF.

There are many counts of this clonotype. The chain couples TRBV24-1 to TRBJ1-5; 7 nucleotides align to TRBD1. Germline CDR1 is KGHDR and CDR2 is SFDVKD. V lost 4 bases to trimming and J lost 0 bases; unmatched junction nucleotides: 5. This CDR3 has 16 amino acids. CDR3 DNA: TGTGCCACCAGTGAGGGGGGACAGTTTAGCAATCAGCCCCAGCATTTT. Translated: CATSEGGQFSNQPQHF.

This clonotype was counted ten times or more. The chain joins TRBV18 to TRBJ2-1, with TRBD2 matching 13 bases. Trimming removed 6 bases from V and 7 bases from J; junction bases left unmatched: 6. The length of the CDR3 is 15 residues. The germline V gene has CDR1 KGHSH and CDR2 LQKENI. For the CDR3, the DNA is TGTGCCAGCTCTCGCACTAGCGGGGGGGGTAATGAGCAGTTCTTC. This gives the protein CASSRTSGGGNEQFF.

The chain has TRBV5-1 and TRBJ1-1; 8 bases align to TRBD1. Trimming took 0 bases from V and 5 from J; bases not matched to a gene: 6. Germline assignment: CDR1 SGHRS and CDR2 YFSETQ. The CDR3 is 15 residues long. The CDR3 DNA sequence: TGCGCCAGCAGCTTGGGACAGGGGATGAGAACTGAAGCTTTCTTT. Its protein is CASSLGQGMRTEAFF.

This clonotype was recorded a few times. Here the CDR3 DNA reads TGTGCCAGCAGCTACGACAGAATGAATCAGCCCCAGCATTTT. The encoded protein is CASSYDRMNQPQHF. The chain couples TRBV7-8 to TRBJ1-5; TRBD1 might be the D (5 bases). Trimming took 4 bases from V and 4 from J, leaving 11 bases between them. This CDR3 region has 14 residues. Germline V gene data show CDR1 as SGHVS and CDR2 as FQNEAQ.

The rearrangement uses TRBV20-1 and TRBJ2-1, with D possibly matching TRBD1 (6 bases). The length of the CDR3 is 11 residues. The V end lost 1 base, the J end lost 10 bases, and 8 bases lay between the germline ends. The V gene's germline CDR1 is DFQATT and CDR2 SNEGSKA (reference sequence). The CDR3 protein is CSARGDREQFF. CDR3 sequence (DNA): TGCAGTGCTAGAGGAGACAGGGAGCAGTTCTTC.

The CDR3 nucleotides are TGTGCCAGCAGCTCTGGACAGTTTTCTGGCTACACCTTC. Its protein is CASSSGQFSGYTF. The chain combines TRBV5-5 with TRBJ1-2; D possibly corresponds to TRBD1 (6 bases). The CDR3 has 13 amino acids. V lost 3 bases and J lost 7, with 13 bases in between. Germline V CDR1 and CDR2: SGHKS, YYEKEE (reference sequence).

Comment on this clonotype: One junction end does not reproduce the germline sequence, and a read error may be involved. V and J are TRBV29-1 and TRBJ2-5; TRBD2 is a possible D gene (5 bases). Per the germline V gene, CDR1 is SQVTM and CDR2 is ANQGSEA. The CDR3 length is 10 residues. CDR3: CSVKEGTQYF. DNA for the CDR3: TGCAGCGTTAAAGAGGGGACCCAGTACTTC.